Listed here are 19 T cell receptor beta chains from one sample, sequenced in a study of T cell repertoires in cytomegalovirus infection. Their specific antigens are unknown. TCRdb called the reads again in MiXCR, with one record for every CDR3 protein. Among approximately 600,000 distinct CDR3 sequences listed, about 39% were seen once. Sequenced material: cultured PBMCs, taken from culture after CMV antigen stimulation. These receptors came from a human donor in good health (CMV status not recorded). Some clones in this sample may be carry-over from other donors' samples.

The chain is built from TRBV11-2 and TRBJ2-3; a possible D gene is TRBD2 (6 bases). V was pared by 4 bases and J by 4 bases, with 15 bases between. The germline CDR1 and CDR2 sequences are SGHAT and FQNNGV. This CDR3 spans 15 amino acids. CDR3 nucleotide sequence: TGTGCCAGCAGCTCGTTGGGGGGTGCAGCAGATACGCAGTATTTT. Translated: CASSSLGGAADTQYF.

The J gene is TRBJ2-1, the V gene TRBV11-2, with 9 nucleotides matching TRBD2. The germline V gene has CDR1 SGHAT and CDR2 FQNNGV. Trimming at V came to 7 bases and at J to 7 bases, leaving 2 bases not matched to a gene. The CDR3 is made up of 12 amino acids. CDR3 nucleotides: TGTGCCAGCATGCGGGAGGGTAATGAGCAGTTCTTC. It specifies CASMREGNEQFF. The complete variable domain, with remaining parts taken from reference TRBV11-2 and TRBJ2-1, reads EAGVAQSPRYKIIEKRQSVAFWCNPISGHATLYWYQQILGQGPKLLIQFQNNGVVDDSQLPKDRFSAERLKGVDSTLKIQPAKLEDSAVYLCASMREGNEQFFGPGTRLTVL.

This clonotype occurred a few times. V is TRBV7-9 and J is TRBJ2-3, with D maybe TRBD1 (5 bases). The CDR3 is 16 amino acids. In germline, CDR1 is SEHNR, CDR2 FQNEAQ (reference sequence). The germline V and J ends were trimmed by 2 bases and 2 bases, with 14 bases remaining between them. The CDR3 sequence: CASSLSDSLHTDTQYF. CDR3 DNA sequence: TGTGCCAGCAGCTTATCCGACAGCCTCCACACAGATACGCAGTATTTT.

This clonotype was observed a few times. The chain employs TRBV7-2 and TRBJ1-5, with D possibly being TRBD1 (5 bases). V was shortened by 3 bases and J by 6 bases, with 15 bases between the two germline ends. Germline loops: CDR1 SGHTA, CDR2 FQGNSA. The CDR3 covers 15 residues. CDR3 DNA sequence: TGTGCCAGCAGCTTGTCAAACCCGGGGCGTCAGCCCCAGCATTTT. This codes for CASSLSNPGRQPQHF.

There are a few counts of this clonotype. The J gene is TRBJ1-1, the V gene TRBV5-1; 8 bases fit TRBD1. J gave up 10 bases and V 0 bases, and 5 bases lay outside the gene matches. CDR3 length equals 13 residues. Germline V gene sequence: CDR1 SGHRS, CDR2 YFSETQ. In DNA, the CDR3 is TGCGCCAGCAGCTTGGAACCAACAGGGGGAGCTTTCTTT. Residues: CASSLEPTGGAFF.

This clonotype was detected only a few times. DNA for the CDR3: TGTGCCAGCAGCCATATAGAGGAACGGGGCTCCTACGAGCAGTACTTC. It translates to CASSHIEERGSYEQYF. This sequence joins TRBV7-2 and TRBJ2-7; D is possibly TRBD2 (5 bases). The germline CDR1 and CDR2 sequences are SGHTA and FQGNSA. The CDR3 is 16 residues long. V lost 5 bases and J lost 0, with 17 bases in between.

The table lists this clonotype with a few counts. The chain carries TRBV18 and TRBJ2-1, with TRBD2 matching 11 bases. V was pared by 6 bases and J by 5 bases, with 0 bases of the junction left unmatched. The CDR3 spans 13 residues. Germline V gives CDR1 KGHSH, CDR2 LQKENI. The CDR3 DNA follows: TGTGCCAGCTCGACTAGCGGGGACAATGAGCAGTTCTTC. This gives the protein CASSTSGDNEQFF.

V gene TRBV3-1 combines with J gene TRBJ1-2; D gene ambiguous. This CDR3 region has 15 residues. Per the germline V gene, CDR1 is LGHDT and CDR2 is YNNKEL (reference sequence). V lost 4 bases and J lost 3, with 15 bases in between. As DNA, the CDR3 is TGTGCCAGCAGCCGCTCTCTAGGTGGAGACTATGGCTACACCTTC. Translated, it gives CASSRSLGGDYGYTF.

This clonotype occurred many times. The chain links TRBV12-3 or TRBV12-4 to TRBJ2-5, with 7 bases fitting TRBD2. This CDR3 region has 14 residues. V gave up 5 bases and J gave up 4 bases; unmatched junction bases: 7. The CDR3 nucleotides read TGTGCCAGCAGTCTGGGCGGGGGAGCAGAGACCCAGTACTTC. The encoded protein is CASSLGGGAETQYF.

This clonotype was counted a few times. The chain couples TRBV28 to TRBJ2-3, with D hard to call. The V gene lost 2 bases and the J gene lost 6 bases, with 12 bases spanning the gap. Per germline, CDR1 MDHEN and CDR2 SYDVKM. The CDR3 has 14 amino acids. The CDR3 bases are TGTGCCAGCAGTTTAACCCCGCCGGTCGATACGCAGTATTTT. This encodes CASSLTPPVDTQYF.

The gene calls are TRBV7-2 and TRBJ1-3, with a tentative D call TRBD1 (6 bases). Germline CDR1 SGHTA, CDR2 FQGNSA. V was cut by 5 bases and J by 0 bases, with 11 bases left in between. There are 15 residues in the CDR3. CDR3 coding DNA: TGTGCCAGCAGCCGGGACACTTACTCTGGAAACACCATATATTTT. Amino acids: CASSRDTYSGNTIYF.

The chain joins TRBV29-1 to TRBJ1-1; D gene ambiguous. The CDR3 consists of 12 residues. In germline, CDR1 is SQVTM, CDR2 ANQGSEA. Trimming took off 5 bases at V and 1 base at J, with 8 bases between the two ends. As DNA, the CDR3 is TGCAGCGTTATATCAGGGAACACTGAAGCTTTCTTT. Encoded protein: CSVISGNTEAFF.

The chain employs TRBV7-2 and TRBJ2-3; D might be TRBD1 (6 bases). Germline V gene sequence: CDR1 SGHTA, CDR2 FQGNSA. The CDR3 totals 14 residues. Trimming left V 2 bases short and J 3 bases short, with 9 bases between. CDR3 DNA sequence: TGTGCCAGCAGCTTACAACAGGGAACAGATACGCAGTATTTT. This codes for CASSLQQGTDTQYF.

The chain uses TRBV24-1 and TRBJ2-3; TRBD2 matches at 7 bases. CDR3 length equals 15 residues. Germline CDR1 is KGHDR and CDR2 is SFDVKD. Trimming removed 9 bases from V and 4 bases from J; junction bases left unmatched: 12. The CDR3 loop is CATALGAGVPDTQYF. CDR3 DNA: TGTGCCACCGCCCTCGGGGCGGGGGTGCCAGATACGCAGTATTTT.

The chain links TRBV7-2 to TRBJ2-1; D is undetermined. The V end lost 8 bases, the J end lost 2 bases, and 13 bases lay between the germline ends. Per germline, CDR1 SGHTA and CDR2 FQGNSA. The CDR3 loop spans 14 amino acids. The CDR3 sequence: CASRRVLPYNEQFF. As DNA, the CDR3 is TGTGCCAGCCGCCGGGTCCTGCCCTACAATGAGCAGTTCTTC.

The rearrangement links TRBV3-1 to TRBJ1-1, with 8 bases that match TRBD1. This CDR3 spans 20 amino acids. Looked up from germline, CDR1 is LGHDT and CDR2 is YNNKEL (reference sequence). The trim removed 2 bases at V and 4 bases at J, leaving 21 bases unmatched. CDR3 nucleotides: TGTGCCAGCAGCCAACGAGGACAGGGTAGAAGGCGCGGAGAGGGCACTGAAGCTTTCTTT. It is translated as CASSQRGQGRRRGEGTEAFF.

CDR3 amino acids: CSASPTSRTGDTQYF. The CDR3 region has the DNA TGCAGTGCAAGTCCGACTAGCCGCACTGGAGATACGCAGTATTTT. This sequence joins TRBV20-1 and TRBJ2-3; 7 bases map to TRBD2. Losses at the gene ends were 6 bases for V and 5 bases for J; bases not matched to a gene: 14. Germline CDR1 reads DFQATT; CDR2 reads SNEGSKA (reference sequence). This CDR3 is built from 15 residues.

CDR3 sequence: CSAKGALEETQYF. The CDR3 nucleotides are TGCAGTGCTAAGGGGGCTCTGGAAGAGACCCAGTACTTC. The J gene is TRBJ2-5, the V gene TRBV20-1; 7 bases line up with TRBD1. Germline assignment: CDR1 DFQATT and CDR2 SNEGSKA (reference sequence). The CDR3 has 13 amino acids. The junction had 5 bases not matched to a gene; V was cut back by 4 bases and J by 3 bases.

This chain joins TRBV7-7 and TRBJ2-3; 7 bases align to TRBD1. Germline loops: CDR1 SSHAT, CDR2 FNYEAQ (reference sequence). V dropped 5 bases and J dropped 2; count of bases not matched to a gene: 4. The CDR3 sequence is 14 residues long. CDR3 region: CASSRGQDTDTQYF. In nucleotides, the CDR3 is TGTGCCAGCAGCAGAGGACAGGACACAGATACGCAGTATTTT.